This TCR beta chain was recovered during a study of blood T cell repertoires in COVID-19. In the study overall: The United States, Italy and Spain provided the acute and convalescent COVID-19 samples. The cDNA or gDNA used as material had been derived from T cells, B-cell-depleted T cells, or PBMCs.

There are 16 residues in the CDR3. Germline CDR1 is SGHAT and CDR2 is FQNNGV. With V trimmed by 5 bases and J by 1 base, 8 bases remained unmatched. Per the study methods: Amplification of reference gene primers was used by the study to estimate nucleated cell counts. The protocol was immunoSEQ multiplex PCR, while the TCRdb copy is restricted to in-frame clones and leaves out a portion. The DNA was the basis for D and trimming; V, J and clone size are from that table. Seen here are 200,000 to 250,000 clones, nearly 90% observed once, and the top ten hold roughly 3%. Specimen: peripheral blood. The TCR originated in a young man with active or convalescent COVID-19. V is TRBV11-2 and J is TRBJ2-4; 7 nucleotides align to TRBD2. The CDR3 DNA follows: TGTGCCAGCAGCCCCTTGGGGGAGGGGGCCAAAAACATTCAGTACTTC. Its translation is CASSPLGEGAKNIQYF.